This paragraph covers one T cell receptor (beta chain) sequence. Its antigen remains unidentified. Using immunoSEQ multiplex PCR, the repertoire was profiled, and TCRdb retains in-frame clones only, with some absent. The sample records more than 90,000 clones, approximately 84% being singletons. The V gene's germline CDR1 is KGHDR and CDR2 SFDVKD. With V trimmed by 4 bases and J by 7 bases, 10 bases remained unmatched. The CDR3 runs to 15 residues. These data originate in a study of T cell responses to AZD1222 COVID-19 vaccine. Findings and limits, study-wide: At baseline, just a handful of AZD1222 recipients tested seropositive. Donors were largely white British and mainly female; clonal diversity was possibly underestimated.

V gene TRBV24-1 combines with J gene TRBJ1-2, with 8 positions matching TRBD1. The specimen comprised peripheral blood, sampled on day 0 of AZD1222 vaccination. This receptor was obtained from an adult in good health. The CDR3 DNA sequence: TGTGCCACCAGTGACCCTCGGGGACAGGAGGGTGGCTACACCTTC. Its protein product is CATSDPRGQEGGYTF.